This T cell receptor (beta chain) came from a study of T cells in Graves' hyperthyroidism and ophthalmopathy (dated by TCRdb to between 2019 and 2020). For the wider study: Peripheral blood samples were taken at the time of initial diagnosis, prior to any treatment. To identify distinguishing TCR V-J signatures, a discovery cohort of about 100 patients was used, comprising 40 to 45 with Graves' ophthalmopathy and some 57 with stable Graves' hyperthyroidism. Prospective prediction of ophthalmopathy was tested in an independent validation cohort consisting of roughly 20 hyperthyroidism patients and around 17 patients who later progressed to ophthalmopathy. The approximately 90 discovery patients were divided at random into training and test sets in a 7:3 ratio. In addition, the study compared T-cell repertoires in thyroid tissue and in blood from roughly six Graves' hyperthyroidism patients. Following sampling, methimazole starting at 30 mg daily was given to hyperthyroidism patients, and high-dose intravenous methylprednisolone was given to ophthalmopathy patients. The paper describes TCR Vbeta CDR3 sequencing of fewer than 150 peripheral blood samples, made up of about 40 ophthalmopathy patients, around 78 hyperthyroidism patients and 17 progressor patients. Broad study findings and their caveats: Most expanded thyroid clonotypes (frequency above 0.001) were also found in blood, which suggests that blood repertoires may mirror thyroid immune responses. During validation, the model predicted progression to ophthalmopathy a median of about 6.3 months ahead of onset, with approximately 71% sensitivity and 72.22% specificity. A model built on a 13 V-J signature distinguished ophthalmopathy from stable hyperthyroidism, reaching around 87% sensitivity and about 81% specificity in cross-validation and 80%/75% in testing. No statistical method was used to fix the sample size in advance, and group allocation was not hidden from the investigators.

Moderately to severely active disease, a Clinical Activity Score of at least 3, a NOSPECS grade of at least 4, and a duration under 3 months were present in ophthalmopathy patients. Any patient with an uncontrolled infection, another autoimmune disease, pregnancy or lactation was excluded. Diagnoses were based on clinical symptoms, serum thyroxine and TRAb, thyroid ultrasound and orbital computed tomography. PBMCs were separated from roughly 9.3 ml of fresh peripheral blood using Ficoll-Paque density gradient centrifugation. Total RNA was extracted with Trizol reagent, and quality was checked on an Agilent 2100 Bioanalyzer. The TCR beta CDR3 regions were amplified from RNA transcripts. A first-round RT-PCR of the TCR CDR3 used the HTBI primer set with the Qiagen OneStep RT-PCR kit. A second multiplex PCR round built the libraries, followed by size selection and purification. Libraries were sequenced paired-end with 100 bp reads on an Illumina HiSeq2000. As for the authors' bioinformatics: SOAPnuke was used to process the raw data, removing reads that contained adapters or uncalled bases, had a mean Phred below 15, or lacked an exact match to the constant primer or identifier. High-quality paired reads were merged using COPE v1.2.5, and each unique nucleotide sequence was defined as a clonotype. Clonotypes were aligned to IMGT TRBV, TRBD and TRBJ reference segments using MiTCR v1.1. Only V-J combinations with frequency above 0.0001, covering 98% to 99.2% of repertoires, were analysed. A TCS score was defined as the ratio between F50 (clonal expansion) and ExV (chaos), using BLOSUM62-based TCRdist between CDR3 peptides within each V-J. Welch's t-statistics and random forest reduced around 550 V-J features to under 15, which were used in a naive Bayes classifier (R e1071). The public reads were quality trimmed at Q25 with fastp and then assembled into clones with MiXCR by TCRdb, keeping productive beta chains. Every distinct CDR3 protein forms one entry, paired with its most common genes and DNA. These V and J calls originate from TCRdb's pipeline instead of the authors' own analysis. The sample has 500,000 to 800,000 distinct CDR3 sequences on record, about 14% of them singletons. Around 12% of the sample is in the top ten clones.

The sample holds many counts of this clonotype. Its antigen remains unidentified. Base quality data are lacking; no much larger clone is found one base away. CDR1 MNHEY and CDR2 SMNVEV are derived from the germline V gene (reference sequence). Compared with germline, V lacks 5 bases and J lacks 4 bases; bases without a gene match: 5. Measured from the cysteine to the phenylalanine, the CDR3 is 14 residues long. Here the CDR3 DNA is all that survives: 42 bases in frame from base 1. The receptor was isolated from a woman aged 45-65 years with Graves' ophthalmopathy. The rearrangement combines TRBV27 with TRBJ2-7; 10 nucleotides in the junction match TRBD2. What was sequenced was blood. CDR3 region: CASSASGRSYEQYF. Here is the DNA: TGTGCCAGCAGTGCTAGCGGGAGATCATACGAGCAGTACTTC.